A single sample gave rise to the 14 T cell receptor beta chains below, sequenced in a study of blood T cells in healthy people across ages. The second PCR ran roughly 6 to 11 cycles with a sample-barcoded 5' primer and J-beta primers. TCRdb reanalysed the 5' RACE reads using MiXCR and keeps one entry per CDR3 protein. In the table there are under 700,000 distinct CDR3 sequences, 24% of which are singletons. The same data also went into a second study, on T cells of mothers and their children.

Input material: blood. The receptors were sampled from a boy between 10 and 17 years old in good health.

The chain carries TRBV7-2 and TRBJ1-2; D not certain. Germline loops: CDR1 SGHTA, CDR2 FQGNSA. The V end lost 1 base, the J end lost 4 bases, and 10 bases lay between the germline ends. The CDR3 contains 14 residues. CDR3 region: CASSLEAVTYGYTF. CDR3 DNA: TGTGCCAGCAGCTTAGAGGCAGTCACCTATGGCTACACCTTC.

The chain combines TRBV27 with TRBJ2-3, with 14 bases matching TRBD2. The CDR3 is made up of 18 amino acids. Germline CDR1 reads MNHEY; CDR2 reads SMNVEV (reference sequence). The V gene end was trimmed by 1 base and the J gene end by 0 bases; junction bases not matched to a gene: 3. This chain's CDR3 is CASSLWGTSGGSTDTQYF. As DNA, the CDR3 is TGTGCCAGCAGTTTATGGGGGACTAGCGGGGGAAGCACAGATACGCAGTATTTT.

This chain links TRBV29-1 with TRBJ2-2; D is uncertain. Trimming took 4 bases from V and 0 from J, leaving 6 bases between them. This CDR3 spans 13 amino acids. CDR1 is SQVTM, CDR2 ANQGSEA, per germline. DNA for the CDR3: TGCAGCGTTGTCCTGGCGAACACCGGGGAGCTGTTTTTT. This sequence encodes CSVVLANTGELFF.

This clonotype has just a few counts. The chain has TRBV28 and TRBJ2-3, with D perhaps TRBD1 (7 bases). The CDR3 is made up of 14 amino acids. Trimming pared 6 bases from V and 9 bases from J, leaving 19 bases between. CDR1 and CDR2 (germline): MDHEN, SYDVKM. CDR3 nucleotides: TGTGCCAGCAGCTGGGGCAGGGGGGTTCGGACGCAGTATTTT. Translating it yields CASSWGRGVRTQYF.

This clonotype was seen a few times. The V gene is TRBV2, the J gene TRBJ2-5; a weak D match, TRBD1 (5 bases). Trimming took 2 bases from V and 5 from J, leaving 12 bases between them. Germline V gene lookup returns CDR1 SNHLY and CDR2 FYNNEI. CDR3 length: 14 amino acids. CDR3 nucleotides: TGTGCCAGCAGTGAACAGGGTCCGAGGGAGACCCAGTACTTC. This translates into CASSEQGPRETQYF.

This chain joins TRBV7-9 and TRBJ1-2; TRBD1 is a possible D gene (6 bases). Germline-derived CDR1 and CDR2 are SEHNR and FQNEAQ (reference sequence). Trimming removed 1 base at V and 2 bases at J, with 14 bases between. This CDR3 region has 16 residues. CDR3 coding DNA: TGTGCCAGCAGCTTAGTTTCCGGGACACTGAACTATGGCTACACCTTC. It translates to CASSLVSGTLNYGYTF.

This clonotype was seen a few times. J is TRBJ2-5 and V is TRBV6-1; TRBD1 matches at 7 bases. The tail of the sequence fits TRBJ2-7 better, so the J call may be wrong. This CDR3 comprises 12 residues. Germline V gives CDR1 MNHNS, CDR2 SASEGT. The CDR3 DNA is TGTGCCAGCAGCTACAGGGGACACGAGCAGTACTTC. It yields the protein CASSYRGHEQYF.

This clonotype has a handful of counts. The V call is TRBV9, the J call TRBJ2-7, with D possibly matching TRBD2 (6 bases). The germline CDR1 and CDR2 sequences are SGDLS and YYNGEE. V was cut by 0 bases and J by 2 bases, with 18 bases left in between. This CDR3 is built from 17 residues. As DNA, the CDR3 is TGTGCCAGCAGCGTAGGGACCGGGACTCACCTCCCCTACGAGCAGTACTTC. Residues: CASSVGTGTHLPYEQYF.

This clonotype was counted only a few times. In DNA, the CDR3 is TGTGCCAGCAGTGAAAAAACAGCTACTGACTACGAGCAGTACTTC. Translation: CASSEKTATDYEQYF. The chain carries TRBV6-1 and TRBJ2-7, with D unclear. The CDR3 runs 15 residues. Germline-derived CDR1 and CDR2 are MNHNS and SASEGT. V lost 2 bases and J lost 3, with 14 bases in between.

This sequence joins TRBV5-1 and TRBJ2-2; D not resolved. Trimming took off 1 base at V and 6 bases at J, with 13 bases between the two ends. This CDR3 has 15 residues. CDR1 and CDR2 from the germline V gene are SGHRS and YFSETQ. DNA of the CDR3: TGCGCCAGCAGCTTGTCCGTAGGGTCTTCCGGGGAGCTGTTTTTT. Translation: CASSLSVGSSGELFF.

In its sample, this clonotype was seen many times. CDR3 in amino acids: CASSKTGRGRETQYF. The CDR3, as DNA: TGTGCCAGCAGCAAAACTGGGCGGGGGCGGGAGACCCAGTACTTC. The chain carries TRBV21-1 and TRBJ2-5; the table's TRBD1 call for D was not verified on the DNA. TRBV21-1 is a pseudogene locus. The CDR3 sequence is 15 residues long.

This clonotype was seen more than once but under ten times. The V call is TRBV7-2, the J call TRBJ2-3; the D gene could be TRBD1 or TRBD2 (5 bases each). V was trimmed by 6 bases and J by 10 bases, leaving 17 bases between them. Germline-derived CDR1 and CDR2 are SGHTA and FQGNSA. CDR3 length: 13 amino acids. CDR3 nucleotides: TGTGCCAGCAGAGCCACTAGGGGACGCGCGCAGTATTTT. Its translation is CASRATRGRAQYF.

This clonotype was recorded a few times. The rearrangement links TRBV5-1 to TRBJ2-2, with TRBD1 matching over 10 bases. V was clipped by 4 bases and J by 5 bases; unmatched bases: 11. The CDR3 runs 17 residues. Germline V gives CDR1 SGHRS, CDR2 YFSETQ. The CDR3 coding sequence is TGCGCCAGCAGCCCACCGGGACAGGGGTTTGAGACCGGGGAGCTGTTTTTT. Amino acids: CASSPPGQGFETGELFF.

The chain combines TRBV25-1 with TRBJ2-3; D is ambiguous. Germline CDR1 reads MGHDK; CDR2 reads SYGVNS. Trimming took 2 bases from V and 0 from J, leaving 15 bases between them. The CDR3 length is 17 residues. CDR3 sequence (DNA): TGTGCCAGCAGTGAAAGGCAGCGAGGATACAGCACAGATACGCAGTATTTT. It is translated as CASSERQRGYSTDTQYF.